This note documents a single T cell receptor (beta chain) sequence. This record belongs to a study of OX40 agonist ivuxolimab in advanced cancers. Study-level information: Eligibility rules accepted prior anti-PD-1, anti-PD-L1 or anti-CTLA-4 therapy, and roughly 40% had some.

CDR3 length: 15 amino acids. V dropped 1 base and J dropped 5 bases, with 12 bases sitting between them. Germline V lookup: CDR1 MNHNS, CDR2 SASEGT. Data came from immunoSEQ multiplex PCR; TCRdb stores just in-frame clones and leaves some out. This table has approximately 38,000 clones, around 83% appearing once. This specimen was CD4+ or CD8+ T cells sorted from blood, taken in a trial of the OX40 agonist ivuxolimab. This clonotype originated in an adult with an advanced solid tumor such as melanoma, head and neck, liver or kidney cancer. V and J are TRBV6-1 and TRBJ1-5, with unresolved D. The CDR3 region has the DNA TGTGCCAGCAGTGAAGACAAGAGTCACTATCAGCCCCAGCATTTT. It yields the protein CASSEDKSHYQPQHF.